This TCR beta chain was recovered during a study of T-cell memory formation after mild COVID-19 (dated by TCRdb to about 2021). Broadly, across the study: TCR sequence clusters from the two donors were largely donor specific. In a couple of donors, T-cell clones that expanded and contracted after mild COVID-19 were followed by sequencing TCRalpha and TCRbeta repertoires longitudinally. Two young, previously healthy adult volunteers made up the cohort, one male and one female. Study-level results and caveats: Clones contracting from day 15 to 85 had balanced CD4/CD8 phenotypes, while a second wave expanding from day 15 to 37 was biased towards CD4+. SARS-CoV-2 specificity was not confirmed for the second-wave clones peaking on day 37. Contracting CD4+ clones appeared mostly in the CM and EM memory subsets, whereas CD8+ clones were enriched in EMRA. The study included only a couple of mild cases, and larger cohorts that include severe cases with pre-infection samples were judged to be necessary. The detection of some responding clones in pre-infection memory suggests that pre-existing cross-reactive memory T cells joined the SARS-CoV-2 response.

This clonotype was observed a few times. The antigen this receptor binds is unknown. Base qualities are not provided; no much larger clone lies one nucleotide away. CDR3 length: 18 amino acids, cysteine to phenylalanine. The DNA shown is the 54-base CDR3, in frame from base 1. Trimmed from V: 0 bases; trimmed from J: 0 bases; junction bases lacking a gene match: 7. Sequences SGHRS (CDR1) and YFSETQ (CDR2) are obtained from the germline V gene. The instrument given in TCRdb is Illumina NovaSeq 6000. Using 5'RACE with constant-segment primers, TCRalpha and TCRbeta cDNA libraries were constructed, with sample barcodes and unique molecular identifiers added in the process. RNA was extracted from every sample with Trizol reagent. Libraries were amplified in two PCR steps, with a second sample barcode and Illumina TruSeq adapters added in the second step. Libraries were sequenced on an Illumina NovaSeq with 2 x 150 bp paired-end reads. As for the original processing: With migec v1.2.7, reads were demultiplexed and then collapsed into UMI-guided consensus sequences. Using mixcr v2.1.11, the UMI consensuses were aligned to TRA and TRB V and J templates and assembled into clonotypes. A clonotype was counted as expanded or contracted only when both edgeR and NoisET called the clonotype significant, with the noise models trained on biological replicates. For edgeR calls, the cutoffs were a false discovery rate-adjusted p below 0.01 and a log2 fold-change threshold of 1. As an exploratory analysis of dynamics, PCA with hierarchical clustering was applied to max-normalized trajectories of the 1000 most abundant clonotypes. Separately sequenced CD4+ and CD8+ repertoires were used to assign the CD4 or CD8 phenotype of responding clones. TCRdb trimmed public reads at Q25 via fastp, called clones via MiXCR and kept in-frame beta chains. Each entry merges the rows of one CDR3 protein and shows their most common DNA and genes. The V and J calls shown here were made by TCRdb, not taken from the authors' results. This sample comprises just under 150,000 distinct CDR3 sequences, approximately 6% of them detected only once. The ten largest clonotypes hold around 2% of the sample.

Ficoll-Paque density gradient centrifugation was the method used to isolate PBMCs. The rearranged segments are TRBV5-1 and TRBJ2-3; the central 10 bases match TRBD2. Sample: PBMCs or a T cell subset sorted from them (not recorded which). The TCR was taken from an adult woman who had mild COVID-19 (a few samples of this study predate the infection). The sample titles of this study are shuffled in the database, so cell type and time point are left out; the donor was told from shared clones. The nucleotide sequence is TGCGCCAGCAGCTTGGTTCTAGCGGGGGTCCTTAGCACAGATACGCAGTATTTT. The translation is CASSLVLAGVLSTDTQYF.